These 23 T cell receptor beta chains came from one sample sequenced in a study of cytomegalovirus exposure and HLA in healthy donors. TCRdb keeps only in-frame clones here, not all; method: immunoSEQ multiplex PCR. The sample carries about 180,000 clones, about 86% recorded once. The specimen was PBMCs. The receptor source for this set is a woman in her twenties or thirties in good health and CMV-seronegative.

The chain is built from TRBV4-1 and TRBJ2-7; 13 bases map to TRBD2. Germline V CDR1 and CDR2: MGHRA, YSYEKL. The CDR3 sequence is 15 residues long. V was clipped by 5 bases and J by 2 bases; unmatched bases: 3. This CDR3 is CASSVTSGGAYEQYF. The DNA of the CDR3 is TGCGCCAGCAGCGTCACTAGCGGGGGGGCCTACGAGCAGTACTTC.

The genes are TRBV5-1 and TRBJ2-7; D is undetermined. Per the germline V gene, CDR1 is SGHRS and CDR2 is YFSETQ. Trimming cost V 5 bases and J 3 bases, with 12 bases left between them. CDR3 length equals 13 residues. The CDR3 reads CASSLKKNYEQYF. The CDR3 region has the DNA TGCGCCAGCAGTTTAAAAAAAAACTACGAGCAGTACTTC. The full variable domain, completed using reference TRBV5-1 and TRBJ2-7, is KAGVTQTPRYLIKTRGQQVTLSCSPISGHRSVSWYQQTPGQGLQFLFEYFSETQRNKGNFPGRFSGRQFSNSRSEMNVSTLELGDSALYLCASSLKKNYEQYFGPGTRLTVT.

The chain couples TRBV30 to TRBJ2-6, with TRBD1 matching 8 bases. The CDR3 runs to 17 residues. The germline V gene has CDR1 GTSNPN and CDR2 SVGIG (reference sequence). The J segment lost 3 bases and the V segment lost 5 bases, leaving 12 bases of the junction unmatched. CDR3 bases: TGTGCCTGGGAAAAGACAGGGGAAGGGTTTGGGGCCAACGTCCTGACTTTC. Protein sequence: CAWEKTGEGFGANVLTF. The full variable domain, in which reference TRBV30 and TRBJ2-6 provide the parts outside the CDR3, is SQTIHQWPATLVQPVGSPLSLECTVEGTSNPNLYWYRQAAGRGLQLLFYSVGIGQISSEVPQNLSASRPQDRQFILSSKKLLLSDSGFYLCAWEKTGEGFGANVLTFGAGSRLTVL.

This sequence joins TRBV11-3 and TRBJ2-5; 8 bases fit TRBD1. Trimming cost V 5 bases and J 5 bases; bases outside gene matches: 10. Germline loops: CDR1 SGHNT, CDR2 YENEEA. The CDR3 contains 15 residues. The CDR3 here is CASSPRGTGLETQYF. The DNA for the CDR3 is TGTGCCAGCAGCCCACGGGGGACAGGTTTGGAGACCCAGTACTTC.

Only one count was recorded for this clone. The J gene is TRBJ1-3, the V gene TRBV2; no reliable D call. From germline, CDR1 is SNHLY and CDR2 FYNNEI. Trimming removed 4 bases from V and 9 bases from J, with 13 bases in between. The CDR3 length is 13 residues. The CDR3, as DNA: TGTGCCAGCAGTGTTGGGTTAGGAGGCACCATATATTTT. Translated, it gives CASSVGLGGTIYF.

DNA of the CDR3: TGTGCCAGCAGCTTACCAGGGCCCGGGGAGCTGTTTTTT. Residues: CASSLPGPGELFF. The rearrangement links TRBV7-2 to TRBJ2-2; perhaps TRBD1 as D (5 bases). V shed 2 bases and J shed 6 bases, with 7 bases lying between them. Germline CDR1 SGHTA, CDR2 FQGNSA. The CDR3 is 13 residues long. Full variable domain (missing parts from reference TRBV7-2 and TRBJ2-2): GAGVSQSPSNKVTEKGKDVELRCDPISGHTALYWYRQSLGQGLEFLIYFQGNSAPDKSGLPSDRFSAERTGGSVSTLTIQRTQQEDSAVYLCASSLPGPGELFFGEGSRLTVL.

This clone was counted a single time. The chain couples TRBV4-1 to TRBJ1-1; D unclear. Trimming removed 4 bases from V and 1 base from J, with 10 bases in between. Germline V CDR1 and CDR2: MGHRA, YSYEKL. CDR3 size: 14 residues. CDR3 loop: CASSRSPGNTEAFF. The CDR3 region has the DNA TGCGCCAGCAGCCGATCCCCAGGGAACACTGAAGCTTTCTTT.

The rearrangement uses TRBV23-1 and TRBJ1-2, with D unclear. TRBV23-1 is placed among ORFs of uncertain function. The CDR3 covers 14 residues. With 2 bases removed from V and 4 bases from J, the gap between germline ends came to 11 bases. As DNA, the CDR3 is TGCGCCAGCAGTCAACGGTTTGTATCCTATGGCTACACCTTC. Residues: CASSQRFVSYGYTF.

The gene calls are TRBV11-2 and TRBJ2-7; 7 nucleotides match TRBD1. Germline values: CDR1 SGHAT, CDR2 FQNNGV. This CDR3 has 12 residues. The junction had 1 base not matched to a gene; V was cut back by 3 bases and J by 5 bases. CDR3 sequence: CASSLTGNEQYF. The CDR3 DNA reads TGTGCCAGCAGCTTGACAGGGAACGAGCAGTACTTC.

This clone showed up just once. The genes are TRBV25-1 and TRBJ2-3, with D hard to call. Germline values: CDR1 MGHDK, CDR2 SYGVNS. CDR3 length: 16 residues. The ends were cut back, 3 bases at V and 3 bases at J, with 16 bases in the middle. The CDR3 region has the DNA TGTGCCAGCAGTGATTCCCCCTTAGGCGGTACAGATACGCAGTATTTT. This gives the protein CASSDSPLGGTDTQYF.

The V gene is TRBV6-1, the J gene TRBJ2-2; TRBD1 might be the D (6 bases). The CDR3 has 15 residues. V lost 2 bases and J lost 4, with 11 bases in between. The germline gives CDR1 MNHNS, CDR2 SASEGT. CDR3 region: CASSESEGGTGELFF. The CDR3 nucleotides are TGTGCCAGCAGTGAAAGCGAAGGGGGCACCGGGGAGCTGTTTTTT.

The V gene is TRBV25-1, the J gene TRBJ1-1; 8 bases fit TRBD1. Looked up from germline, CDR1 is MGHDK and CDR2 is SYGVNS. This CDR3 has 14 residues. The ends lost 5 bases at V and 9 bases at J; junction bases unmatched: 11. The CDR3 DNA is TGTGCCAGCAGTAAGACAGGGGAAAGGATGAAAGCTTTCTTT. Protein sequence: CASSKTGERMKAFF.

The rearrangement uses TRBV7-6 and TRBJ2-7, with TRBD1 identical over 8 bases. The CDR3 extends over 13 amino acids. Losses at the gene ends were 5 bases for V and 5 bases for J; bases not matched to a gene: 5. The V gene's germline CDR1 is SGHVS and CDR2 FNYEAQ. The CDR3 bases are TGTGCCAGCAGCGAAAACAGGGGGGACGAGCAGTACTTC. It encodes CASSENRGDEQYF.

In its sample, this clone was seen once. The chain employs TRBV14 and TRBJ2-1, with D perhaps TRBD2 (6 bases). Germline CDR1 and CDR2: SGHDN and FVKESK. V dropped 0 bases and J dropped 3 bases, with 21 bases sitting between them. This CDR3 contains 19 residues. Here the CDR3 reads CASSQDVISRRRVYNEQFF. The CDR3 bases are TGTGCCAGCAGCCAAGATGTCATTTCCCGGAGGAGGGTCTACAATGAGCAGTTCTTC.

The V call is TRBV27, the J call TRBJ1-2, with 12 bases matching TRBD1. The J segment lost 4 bases and the V segment lost 4 bases, leaving 13 bases of the junction unmatched. The CDR3 covers 18 residues. Germline CDR1 reads MNHEY; CDR2 reads SMNVEV (reference sequence). The CDR3 loop reads CASSSNIGTGGGGYGYTF. CDR3 coding DNA: TGTGCCAGCAGTTCCAACATAGGGACAGGGGGCGGAGGCTATGGCTACACCTTC.

This rearrangement joins TRBV5-1 to TRBJ2-2; 11 positions agree with TRBD2. The germline V gene encodes CDR1 SGHRS and CDR2 YFSETQ. The ends lost 4 bases at V and 4 bases at J; junction bases unmatched: 12. There are 18 residues in the CDR3. The CDR3 DNA reads TGCGCCAGCAGCAATTGGGCAAGACTAGCGGGGTTCACCGGGGAGCTGTTTTTT. This gives the protein CASSNWARLAGFTGELFF.

This clone has more than one count but fewer than ten. The chain recombines TRBV5-1 with TRBJ1-2, with a possible D match to TRBD1 (6 bases). The germline gives CDR1 SGHRS, CDR2 YFSETQ. The CDR3 covers 13 residues. V dropped 3 bases and J dropped 2 bases, with 8 bases sitting between them. The CDR3 DNA reads TGCGCCAGCAGCTACCAGGGGAACTATGGCTACACCTTC. Its translation is CASSYQGNYGYTF.

This clone appeared a single time. The chain recombines TRBV29-1 with TRBJ1-2, with 7 bases identical to TRBD1. This CDR3 contains 13 residues. Germline CDR1 reads SQVTM; CDR2 reads ANQGSEA. The V and J ends lost 7 bases and 3 bases, in that order; junction bases with no gene match: 8. CDR3 region: CSALGRGDYGYTF. CDR3 DNA sequence: TGCAGCGCTTTGGGCAGGGGGGACTATGGCTACACCTTC.

The chain recombines TRBV7-6 with TRBJ1-1; 7 bases line up with TRBD1. The CDR3 extends over 13 amino acids. Germline assignment: CDR1 SGHVS and CDR2 FNYEAQ. With 2 bases clipped from V and 4 bases from J, the junction kept 1 base outside the gene matches. CDR3 region: CASSLSGGTEAFF. The CDR3 nucleotides are TGTGCCAGCAGCTTATCAGGGGGCACTGAAGCTTTCTTT.

The rearrangement joins TRBV6-5 to TRBJ1-2, with TRBD1 as a possible D gene (6 bases). The CDR3 length is 16 residues. Trimming removed 0 bases at V and 4 bases at J, with 15 bases between. Germline V lookup: CDR1 MNHEY, CDR2 SVGAGI. The CDR3 bases are TGTGCCAGCAGTTACTCACCTACAGGGAGAGCCTATGGCTACACCTTC. The encoded protein is CASSYSPTGRAYGYTF.

The V and J genes are TRBV9 and TRBJ2-2; TRBD1 agrees at 7 bases. The junction had 10 bases not matched to a gene; V was cut back by 3 bases and J by 2 bases. The CDR3 has 17 residues. Looked up from germline, CDR1 is SGDLS and CDR2 is YYNGEE. CDR3 region: CASSATGTEYNTGELFF. The CDR3 DNA reads as TGTGCCAGCAGCGCCACCGGGACAGAGTATAACACCGGGGAGCTGTTTTTT.

V usage is TRBV11-3 and J usage is TRBJ1-1, with D possibly being TRBD1 (6 bases). Germline-derived CDR1 and CDR2 are SGHNT and YENEEA. CDR3 length: 16 amino acids. V lost 2 bases, J lost 1 base, and 14 bases lay in between. DNA of the CDR3: TGTGCCAGCAGCTTACCGGCCCAGGACAGGAACACTGAAGCTTTCTTT. Amino acid sequence: CASSLPAQDRNTEAFF.

This sequence joins TRBV4-1 and TRBJ2-7; tentative D call: TRBD2 (7 bases). From germline, CDR1 is MGHRA and CDR2 YSYEKL. The CDR3 totals 15 residues. V lost 4 bases and J 2 bases, leaving 15 bases between the germline ends. CDR3 in amino acids: CASSLLAGAAYEQYF. Written as DNA, the CDR3 is TGCGCCAGCAGCCTACTGGCGGGGGCGGCCTACGAGCAGTACTTC.